This paragraph covers one TCR beta chain sequence. This entry belongs to a study of regulatory and conventional T cells in RAG deficiency. Sequencing used immunoSEQ multiplex PCR; TCRdb keeps in-frame clones, though not all of them. The table has around 29,000 clones, about 96% seen once; the top ten hold approximately 0.15%. This CDR3 has 16 residues. Germline V gene data show CDR1 as LNHNV and CDR2 as YYDKDF (reference sequence). Trimming removed 3 bases from V and 4 bases from J; junction bases left unmatched: 6. Conventional CD4+ T cells were sorted from blood as CD25-low CD127-high cells. The same data also contributed to another study, on regulatory T cells. Per that paper: The primer mix had 52 TRBV and 13 TRBJ primers. Patient repertoires had restricted TRB V-J pairs and skewed V and J usage, most in Tregs.

What was sequenced was CD25- CD4+ T cells sorted from blood. The TCR originated in a human donor in good health. The chain recombines TRBV15 with TRBJ2-1; 10 positions match TRBD2. The CDR3 sequence: CATSRLAGGRYNEQFF. CDR3 coding DNA: TGTGCCACCAGCAGGTTAGCGGGGGGCCGATACAATGAGCAGTTCTTC.